There are a few counts of the clone carrying this TCR beta chain. The antigen is undetermined. The sample comes from a study of T-cell memory formation after mild COVID-19. About the research overall: TCR clusters were mostly donor specific. Study-level results: Pre-infection memory carried some responding clones, suggesting that cross-reactive memory joined.

V was trimmed by 6 bases and J by 0 bases, leaving 7 bases between them. The CDR3 loop spans 13 amino acids. In germline, CDR1 is MNHEY, CDR2 SVGEGT. Researchers used 5'RACE with constant-segment primers to make TCR alpha and TCR beta cDNA libraries that carry sample barcodes and UMIs. TCRdb passed the 5' RACE reads through MiXCR, listing each CDR3 protein once. The top ten hold 8.5% to 10% of the sample, which has around 450,000 distinct CDR3 sequences, roughly 24% seen once. This receptor was taken from an adult woman who had mild COVID-19 (a few samples of this study predate the infection). Cell type and time point are not known. The chain recombines TRBV6-2 or TRBV6-3 with TRBJ2-3; D is unresolved. Sequencing was done on a sample of PBMCs or a T cell subset sorted from them (not recorded which). CDR3 residues: CASRGSSTDTQYF. The CDR3, as DNA: TGTGCCAGCAGGGGCTCTAGCACAGATACGCAGTATTTT.